The clone carrying this T cell receptor beta chain was detected a few times. Its antigen is as yet unknown. The data belong to a study of T cell repertoires in cytomegalovirus infection. Study-level information: HLA-B-restricted CMV epitopes that are well studied were used alongside recently identified HLA-C-restricted ones. Indicated by public TCR beta signatures were CMV infection and matching HLA type.

TCRdb redid the calling of the reads with MiXCR, one entry per CDR3 protein. The table records about 830,000 distinct CDR3 sequences, approximately 32% of them present only once. Study outcomes and limitations: HLA-C-restricted TCR beta clonotypes specific for CMV led the ex vivo response. CMV carriers having the relevant HLA were flagged by cumulative public TCR beta family frequency.

Germline assignment: CDR1 MNHEY and CDR2 SMNVEV (reference sequence). Between the trimmed V and J ends, which lost 6 bases and 8 bases, there was a span of 10 bases. The CDR3 totals 11 residues. The chain recombines TRBV27 with TRBJ1-1; perhaps TRBD1 as D (5 bases). The input for sequencing was cultured CD8+ T cells from PBMCs, taken from culture after CMV antigen stimulation. The source of this sequence is a human donor in good health (CMV status not recorded). Some clones in this sample may be carry-over from other donors' samples. The CDR3 protein is CASRYAGEAFF. DNA for the CDR3: TGTGCCAGCAGATATGCAGGGGAAGCTTTCTTT.